The rows below give T cell receptor beta chains drawn from one sample of a study of blood T cell repertoires in COVID-19. Sequencing was performed with immunoSEQ multiplex PCR; in TCRdb, only in-frame clones are kept and a portion is missing. The table has under 80,000 clones, around 80% seen once; the top ten hold 8.5% to 14%. The specimen sequenced was peripheral blood. The receptors derive from a man aged 50-60 years with acute or convalescent COVID-19. The conserved cysteine and the conserved F or W are not part of the CDR3 here. D genes are given only for firm matches. For some rows the clone size is stated as once, few or many, or as a class when expanded; others skip it.

>NA|NA|TRBJ1-2|TRBV6-4
ASSDYRDGYT
>NA|NA|TRBJ1-3|TRBV11-2
ASSLGHSGNTIY
>NA|NA|TRBJ1-4|TRBV5-1
ASSSTGSNEKLF
>NA|NA|TRBJ2-1|TRBV20-1
SASSHEQF
>NA|NA|TRBJ1-1|TRBV28
ASSSRLQGENTEAF
>TRBD2|NA|TRBJ2-1|TRBV9
ASSVITSGGLYNEQF
>NA|NA|TRBJ2-7|TRBV18
ASSPRVGEQY
>NA|NA|TRBJ2-5|TRBV5-4
ASSRGQGLSGSAETQY
>NA|NA|TRBJ1-1|TRBV6-5
ASSYAGASNTEAF
>TRBD1|NA|TRBJ2-7|TRBV18
ASSPGDSYEQY
>TRBD1|NA|TRBJ2-7|TRBV13
ASSPRDSYEQY
>NA|few|TRBJ1-1|TRBV3-1/TRBV3-2
ASSQGGGSTEAF
>NA|NA|TRBJ2-1|TRBV4-3
ASSQGSTGLSNEQF
>TRBD1|NA|TRBJ2-2|TRBV4-3
ASSLGTGDAGELF
>TRBD1|NA|TRBJ2-7|TRBV5-1
ASSLETGPYEQY
>NA|once|TRBJ2-2|TRBV5-1
ASSLEGNGGELF